This T cell receptor beta chain emerged from a study of human T cells and chemical hapten exposure. This CDR3 has 14 residues. Germline V gene lookup returns CDR1 MDHEN and CDR2 SYDVKM. Trimming removed 5 bases from V and 4 bases from J; junction bases left unmatched: 4. MiXCR, applied by TCRdb to the RACE reads, yields one record per CDR3 protein. Here the sample spans fewer than 200,000 distinct CDR3 sequences, approximately 29% being singletons. The time point: pre-sensitization, week 0. Treatment described: therapeutic diphenylcyclopropenone sensitization with weekly scalp DPC. Sequencing was performed on whole blood, taken in connection with sensitization to the hapten diphenylcyclopropenone (DPC). V and J are TRBV28 and TRBJ1-3; 8 bases are shared with TRBD1. The TCR sequence derives from a woman aged 25 to 39 with alopecia areata. Some clones in this sample may be carry-over from other donors' samples. The CDR3 coding sequence is TGTGCCAGCAGTCTGGACAGGGTCGGAAACACCATATATTTT. This encodes CASSLDRVGNTIYF.